The 30 T cell receptor beta chains below come from one sample, sequenced in a study of blood T cells in healthy people across ages (dated by TCRdb to between 2014 and 2017). The method was 5' RACE. Reads for this sample came from an Illumina HiSeq 2500. A second about 7 to 12 cycle PCR used a sample-barcoded 5' primer and a J-beta primer mix. The public reads were reprocessed in TCRdb via fastp at Q25 and MiXCR, keeping in-frame beta chains. Rows with a matching CDR3 protein are joined into one entry that keeps the most common DNA and genes. A total of 500,000 to 650,000 distinct CDR3 sequences appear in this sample, about 26% of them only once. 3% to 4.5% of the sample is taken by the ten largest. These sequences were also reported in another study, on T cells of mothers and their children.

Sequencing input: blood. The receptors here all came from a boy younger than 10 in good health.

This clonotype was seen a few times. This chain connects TRBV9 to TRBJ1-3, with 8 bases aligning to TRBD1. The CDR3 loop spans 15 amino acids. The trim removed 3 bases at V and 3 bases at J, leaving 5 bases unmatched. Germline CDR1 reads SGDLS; CDR2 reads YYNGEE. The DNA of the CDR3 is TGTGCCAGCAGCGCGGACAGGGAGGTTGGAAACACCATATATTTT. Its protein is CASSADREVGNTIYF.

The chain has TRBV24-1 and TRBJ2-5; the match to TRBD1 covers 8 bases. Trimming cost V 0 bases and J 2 bases; bases outside gene matches: 1. Germline V gene data show CDR1 as KGHDR and CDR2 as SFDVKD. This CDR3 comprises 15 residues. The chain's CDR3 is CATSDLDRGQETQYF. CDR3 DNA sequence: TGTGCCACCAGTGATTTGGACAGGGGACAAGAGACCCAGTACTTC.

This rearrangement joins TRBV7-6 to TRBJ2-7; TRBD2 might be the D (7 bases). This CDR3 region has 16 residues. Trimming removed 0 bases from V and 2 bases from J, with 14 bases in between. CDR1 SGHVS and CDR2 FNYEAQ come from the germline V gene. In nucleotides, the CDR3 is TGTGCCAGCAGCTTAGCGGGCGGGGGCGCGACCTACGAGCAGTACTTC. Its protein product is CASSLAGGGATYEQYF.

This clonotype was seen a handful of times. This chain connects TRBV7-2 to TRBJ1-2; 7 bases line up with TRBD1. Trimming at V came to 5 bases and at J to 1 base, leaving 10 bases not matched to a gene. The CDR3 has 16 residues. CDR1 SGHTA and CDR2 FQGNSA come from the germline V gene. The CDR3 protein is CASSQEGAGNNYGYTF. CDR3 DNA sequence: TGTGCCAGCAGCCAGGAGGGGGCAGGGAATAACTATGGCTACACCTTC.

This clonotype appeared a few times. The V call is TRBV3-1, the J call TRBJ2-1; 8 bases fit TRBD2. The CDR3 contains 15 residues. Germline V gene lookup returns CDR1 LGHDT and CDR2 YNNKEL (reference sequence). V lost 2 bases, J lost 3 bases, and 3 bases stayed unmatched. The CDR3 loop is CASSQRAGGYNEQFF. CDR3 DNA: TGTGCCAGCAGCCAACGGGCGGGAGGCTACAATGAGCAGTTCTTC.

This clonotype was counted many times. The DNA of the CDR3 is TGTGCCAGCAGCTTTCGGGGACGGCCCACAGATACGCAGTATTTT. Encoded protein: CASSFRGRPTDTQYF. This chain connects TRBV7-2 to TRBJ2-3, with D perhaps assigned TRBD1 or TRBD2 (5 bases each). Germline V CDR1 and CDR2: SGHTA, FQGNSA. Deletions cut 3 bases from V and 2 bases from J, with 12 bases between. The CDR3 sequence is 15 residues long.

In this sample, this clonotype turned up a few times. J is TRBJ2-7 and V is TRBV20-1; 9 positions match TRBD2. J was trimmed by 5 bases and V by 3 bases; bases with no gene match: 11. The length of the CDR3 is 15 residues. Germline-derived CDR1 and CDR2 are DFQATT and SNEGSKA (reference sequence). The CDR3 sequence is CSASSGRGGLDEQYF. CDR3 DNA: TGCAGTGCTAGCTCCGGGCGGGGGGGCCTCGACGAGCAGTACTTC.

The rearrangement joins TRBV7-6 to TRBJ2-7; 8 bases map to TRBD1. The germline gives CDR1 SGHVS, CDR2 FNYEAQ. CDR3 length: 15 amino acids. V dropped 0 bases and J dropped 3; count of bases not matched to a gene: 4. The chain's CDR3 is CASSLALDRDYEQYF. The CDR3 nucleotides read TGTGCCAGCAGCTTAGCCCTGGACAGGGACTACGAGCAGTACTTC.

This chain connects TRBV4-3 to TRBJ2-5; perhaps TRBD1 as D (6 bases). The DNA end is a closer match to TRBJ2-7, so the J assignment may be wrong. Germline V lookup: CDR1 LGHNA, CDR2 YSLEER. There are 17 residues in the CDR3. This chain's CDR3 is CASSQDPGLRGSYEQYF. DNA for the CDR3: TGCGCCAGCAGCCAAGATCCGGGGCTCAGGGGTTCCTACGAGCAGTACTTC.

This clonotype showed up just once. V usage is TRBV2 and J usage is TRBJ2-3; TRBD1 is a possible D gene (6 bases). V lost 7 bases and J lost 1, with 15 bases in between. The germline gives CDR1 SNHLY, CDR2 FYNNEI. This CDR3 has 15 amino acids. The CDR3, as DNA: TGTGCCAGCACGGCCCAGGGACATGGCACAGATACGCAGTATTTT. It codes for CASTAQGHGTDTQYF.

This clonotype was detected only once. The chain combines TRBV13 with TRBJ2-3; D uncertain. Germline V gene lookup returns CDR1 PRHDT and CDR2 FYEKMQ (reference sequence). The V and J ends lost 5 bases and 6 bases respectively, with 24 bases between them. The length of the CDR3 is 17 residues. CDR3 coding DNA: TGTGCCAGCAGCCCCAGCCCCGGGCCCCTTAAAGGGGATACGCAGTATTTT. Protein: CASSPSPGPLKGDTQYF.

This clonotype was detected many times. The genes are TRBV11-3 and TRBJ2-2; D is unresolved. Germline CDR1 reads SGHNT; CDR2 reads YENEEA. This CDR3 is 12 amino acids long. The V end lost 5 bases, the J end lost 5 bases, and 6 bases lay between the germline ends. The CDR3 DNA reads TGTGCCAGCAGCCTCATGACCGGGGAGCTGTTTTTT. Translated: CASSLMTGELFF.

This chain connects TRBV20-1 to TRBJ2-5; a weak D match, TRBD2 (6 bases). The ends were cut back, 4 bases at V and 0 bases at J, with 15 bases in the middle. The length of the CDR3 is 15 residues. CDR1 and CDR2 from the germline V gene are DFQATT and SNEGSKA (reference sequence). CDR3 in amino acids: CSATRSGLYQETQYF. The CDR3 nucleotides read TGCAGTGCTACACGTAGCGGACTATACCAAGAGACCCAGTACTTC.

This clonotype was counted between two and nine times. V is TRBV5-1 and J is TRBJ2-5; TRBD2 matches 9 bases. The trim removed 0 bases at V and 2 bases at J, leaving 11 bases unmatched. Germline V gene sequence: CDR1 SGHRS, CDR2 YFSETQ. CDR3 length: 18 amino acids. CDR3 protein: CASSLVGGRAENQETQYF. The CDR3 nucleotides read TGCGCCAGCAGCTTGGTTGGCGGGAGGGCCGAAAATCAAGAGACCCAGTACTTC.

This clonotype showed up just a few times. The chain has TRBV7-8 and TRBJ1-4; the D is unclear. In germline, CDR1 is SGHVS, CDR2 FQNEAQ. The ends were cut back, 4 bases at V and 6 bases at J, with 15 bases in the middle. The CDR3 extends over 15 amino acids. In nucleotides, the CDR3 is TGTGCCAGCAGCTCCGCAGGAGTATTTGATGAAAAACTGTTTTTT. It specifies CASSSAGVFDEKLFF.

For this clonotype: This CDR3 fails to terminate in the conserved phenylalanine or tryptophan, so it likely reflects a read error. It is unclear where the CDR3 begins or ends on the DNA, so no DNA is shown, and the CDR3 is as TCRdb lists it. The chain employs TRBV3-1 and TRBJ2-5. Germline values: CDR1 LGHDT, CDR2 YNNKEL (reference sequence). Including both end residues, the CDR3 is 12 amino acids long. The CDR3 protein is CASSQGGGELYS.

The rearrangement links TRBV25-1 to TRBJ2-6; D could derive from TRBD1 or TRBD2 (5 bases each). Looked up from germline, CDR1 is MGHDK and CDR2 is SYGVNS. Trimming took 3 bases from V and 0 from J, leaving 12 bases between them. CDR3 length: 17 amino acids. CDR3 in DNA: TGTGCCAGCAGTGACCCGAGGGGTCGCTCTGGGGCCAACGTCCTGACTTTC. Its protein product is CASSDPRGRSGANVLTF.

This chain connects TRBV5-5 to TRBJ2-5; 7 bases map to TRBD1. Germline V CDR1 and CDR2: SGHKS, YYEKEE (reference sequence). The trim removed 0 bases at V and 6 bases at J, leaving 8 bases unmatched. This CDR3 is built from 15 residues. As DNA, the CDR3 is TGTGCCAGCAGCTTGGGACAGGGAGAAGGAAAGACCCAGTACTTC. Amino acids: CASSLGQGEGKTQYF.

The chain joins TRBV9 to TRBJ2-5; D gene ambiguous. CDR1 SGDLS and CDR2 YYNGEE come from the germline V gene. The CDR3 sequence is 14 residues long. V lost 0 bases to trimming and J lost 3 bases, with 9 bases between them. In nucleotides, the CDR3 is TGTGCCAGCAGCGTAGGCGGAATTAAAGAGACCCAGTACTTC. This sequence encodes CASSVGGIKETQYF. The full variable domain, its missing parts supplied by reference TRBV9 and TRBJ2-5, is DSGVTQTPKHLITATGQRVTLRCSPRSGDLSVYWYQQSLDQGLQFLIQYYNGEERAKGNILERFSAQQFPDLHSELNLSSLELGDSALYFCASSVGGIKETQYFGPGTRLLVL.

The chain carries TRBV10-3 and TRBJ1-2; no definite D call. The CDR3 has 14 residues. The germline gives CDR1 ENHRY, CDR2 SYGVKD. V was pared by 2 bases and J by 3 bases, with 10 bases between. This CDR3 is CAISESEGYYGYTF. In DNA form, the CDR3 reads TGTGCCATCAGTGAGAGCGAAGGCTACTATGGCTACACCTTC.

This chain's CDR3 is CASTPEVQQFF. Written as DNA, the CDR3 is TGTGCCAGCACGCCGGAAGTCCAGCAGTTCTTC. V is TRBV7-9 and J is TRBJ2-5; D remains unclear. The J call could be wrong; TRBJ2-1 is a better fit for the DNA end. This CDR3 spans 11 amino acids. The V gene's germline CDR1 is SEHNR and CDR2 FQNEAQ (reference sequence).

V is TRBV29-1 and J is TRBJ1-1, with D maybe TRBD1 (5 bases). Trimming removed 5 bases at V and 2 bases at J, with 15 bases between. CDR3 length: 14 residues. Germline V lookup: CDR1 SQVTM, CDR2 ANQGSEA. The CDR3 spells CSVQEGILNTEAFF. CDR3 DNA: TGCAGCGTTCAGGAGGGGATTCTTAACACTGAAGCTTTCTTT.

This clonotype was seen a handful of times. The rearrangement links TRBV5-5 to TRBJ1-3; no reliable D call. V lost 6 bases and J 0 bases, leaving 7 bases between the germline ends. The CDR3 has 13 residues. CDR1 SGHKS and CDR2 YYEKEE come from the germline V gene (reference sequence). In DNA, the CDR3 is TGTGCCAGCATCCAGGACTCTGGAAACACCATATATTTT. Translation: CASIQDSGNTIYF.

This clonotype was detected only a few times. J is TRBJ2-2 and V is TRBV12-3 or TRBV12-4; 9 bases agree with TRBD2. Germline trimming cut 2 bases from V and 4 bases from J; bases unmatched to any gene: 5. This CDR3 is 16 amino acids long. Here the CDR3 DNA reads TGTGCCAGCAGTTTACGAGGGACTAGCATCACCGGGGAGCTGTTTTTT. Protein product: CASSLRGTSITGELFF.

This clonotype has a handful of counts. The V and J genes are TRBV7-9 and TRBJ2-7; weak D call: TRBD2 (5 bases). The V end was cut by 5 bases, the J end by 4 bases, with 15 bases between. CDR1 SEHNR and CDR2 FQNEAQ come from the germline V gene (reference sequence). This CDR3 has 14 residues. CDR3 residues: CASSPRVGGYEQYF. The CDR3 DNA reads as TGTGCCAGCAGCCCGCGGGTTGGCGGTTACGAGCAGTACTTC.

V usage is TRBV7-9 and J usage is TRBJ2-5; TRBD2 aligns across 14 bases. Germline V CDR1 and CDR2: SEHNR, FQNEAQ (reference sequence). The CDR3 length is 16 residues. The V gene end was trimmed by 5 bases and the J gene end by 4 bases; junction bases not matched to a gene: 6. CDR3 coding DNA: TGTGCCAGCAGCCCTCCCGGGACTAGCGGGAGAGAGACCCAGTACTTC. Protein product: CASSPPGTSGRETQYF. Together with reference TRBV7-9 and TRBJ2-5, the CDR3 gives the full variable domain: DTGVSQNPRHKITKRGQNVTFRCDPISEHNRLYWYRQTLGQGPEFLTYFQNEAQLEKSRLLSDRFSAERPKGSFSTLEIQRTEQGDSAMYLCASSPPGTSGRETQYFGPGTRLLVL.

V gene TRBV4-3 combines with J gene TRBJ2-1; D perhaps matches TRBD1 (7 bases). The J call could be wrong; TRBJ2-7 is a better fit for the DNA end. The CDR3 is made up of 16 amino acids. Germline V CDR1 and CDR2: LGHNA, YSLEER. CDR3 protein: CASSQGTRQGLYEQYF. The CDR3 bases are TGCGCCAGCAGCCAAGGTACGCGACAGGGACTCTACGAGCAGTACTTC.

This clonotype came up a few times. V usage is TRBV9 and J usage is TRBJ2-3, with D perhaps matching TRBD1 (5 bases). Germline V gene lookup returns CDR1 SGDLS and CDR2 YYNGEE. This CDR3 is built from 15 residues. Trimming took off 0 bases at V and 1 base at J, with 9 bases between the two ends. CDR3 protein: CASSVEPGRTDTQYF. Written as DNA, the CDR3 is TGTGCCAGCAGCGTAGAGCCAGGGCGCACAGATACGCAGTATTTT.

V gene TRBV7-6 combines with J gene TRBJ2-1; maybe TRBD1 (6 bases). CDR1 is SGHVS, CDR2 FNYEAQ, per germline. Trimming pared 1 base from V and 0 bases from J, leaving 7 bases between. This CDR3 has 15 residues. In nucleotides, the CDR3 is TGTGCCAGCAGCTTAGGGGGGCCCTCCTACAATGAGCAGTTCTTC. Translation: CASSLGGPSYNEQFF.

The table lists this clonotype with a few counts. The V and J genes are TRBV15 and TRBJ2-7; 7 bases match TRBD1. V lost 3 bases, J lost 5 bases, and 13 bases stayed unmatched. This CDR3 comprises 16 residues. Germline-derived CDR1 and CDR2 are LNHNV and YYDKDF (reference sequence). The CDR3 region is CATSSSRGRGQNEQYF. In DNA form, the CDR3 reads TGTGCCACCAGCAGCAGCCGCGGCAGGGGACAGAACGAGCAGTACTTC.